This T cell receptor (beta chain) was obtained from a study of tumor-infiltrating lymphocytes in primary liver carcinoma (dated by TCRdb to about 2017). About the study as a whole: Between late 2015 and 2016, a handful of patients in China with histopathologically diagnosed primary liver carcinoma had surgical resection. TCRbeta repertoire sequencing, expression microarrays and whole-exome sequencing were combined in the study across five regions of each liver tumor, with adjacent normal tissue and blood also included. A total of 35 specimens from 5 patients underwent TCRbeta repertoire sequencing, comprising 25 tumor regions, 5 adjacent noncancerous liver tissues and 5 peripheral blood samples. High reproducibility was observed for the technical replicate repertoires, with mean shared-clone rates around 0.89 and correlation coefficients above 0.95. Hepatocellular carcinoma (four) or combined HCC and intrahepatic cholangiocarcinoma (one) was present in the five patients, who were three men and two women aged 30 to 69 years. The five patients had tumors staged T1-T3 N0M0, with maximum diameters ranging from roughly 4.2 to 11 cm. Each sample produced about 3.5 to 8 million productive TCRbeta reads, and read depth showed no significant difference between tissue types. General conclusions and limits of the study: The top 250 clones made up a significantly larger repertoire fraction in tumors than in blood (p = 0.039). Because sequencing covered only the TCR beta chain and unpaired alpha chains were not captured, true repertoire diversity is likely underestimated. Comparison of CD4+ and CD8+ T cell repertoires was precluded by the use of bulk unsorted samples. Only a few patients were included in the study, and the authors note that the findings should be validated in a larger study. Pairs of tumor regions showed greater repertoire overlap (mean about 36%) than tumor-adjacent pairs (roughly 17%) or tumor-blood pairs (approximately 14%), which is consistent with antigen-driven expansion.

The trim is 2 bases for V and 12 bases for J, with a gap of 11 bases between the germline ends. CDR1 and CDR2, per the germline V gene (reference sequence), are MNHNY and SVGAGI. From its cysteine to its phenylalanine, the CDR3 spans 12 amino acids. The read is trimmed to its CDR3 DNA, 36 bases read in frame from base 1. Blood RNA was extracted from unsorted whole blood with TRIzol reagent; germline DNA came from the DNeasy Blood & Tissue kit. At the time of sampling, the patients were treatment-naive and had chronic HBV infection. Before surgery, four milliliters of peripheral blood were collected into K2EDTA tubes. Comments on this clonotype: What this receptor recognizes is not known. Per-base qualities were not stored, and no clone one base away is much larger.

Using a constant-region primer and ProtoScript II reverse transcriptase, TCRbeta-specific cDNA was reverse-transcribed from 500 to 650 ng total RNA. Construction of the TCRbeta libraries relied on three nested rounds of multiplex PCR, following a slightly modified ARM-PCR procedure. Each of the first two PCR rounds ran for nine to eleven cycles and used multiplex TRBV1-TRBV30 forward primers together with a Cbeta reverse primer. Sample barcodes and Illumina adapters were added in a final 25-cycle PCR using Deep VentR polymerase. Amplicons of 200-500 bp were gel-purified with a QIAquick gel extraction kit before sequencing. The TCRbeta amplicons were sequenced with 250-bp paired-end reads on an Illumina HiSeq 2500. On the authors' methods: Quality trimming of reads was performed with Trimmomatic v0.33, and paired reads were merged with FLASH v1.2.11 so that full CDR3 sequences could be recovered. V, D and J germline segments were assigned to the rearranged TCRbeta sequences using MiGEC v1.2.1b. Clonotype statistics, along with Shannon-Wiener diversity indices, were calculated using VDJtools v1.0.0. To reduce sampling bias, subsequent analyses other than the diversity analysis used only the 250 most abundant clonotypes in each sample. TCRdb handled the public reads itself, with Q25 trimming in fastp and clone calling in MiXCR, and kept productive beta chains. CDR3 protein sequences are deduplicated, and each keeps its most common genes and DNA. These V and J calls derive from TCRdb rather than the authors' analysis. Within this sample are more than 150,000 distinct CDR3 sequences, with 50% to 75% of them counted one time only. The ten largest clonotypes hold approximately 67% of the sample.

The chain links TRBV6-6 with TRBJ2-1; matching of 6 bases hints at TRBD2 as the D gene. The receptor was isolated from a middle-aged man with primary liver carcinoma and hepatitis B virus infection. The sequencing sample was made of peripheral blood. The nucleotide sequence is given as TGTGCCAGCAGTTACCGGGGGAGTTGGCAGTTCTTC. The translation is CASSYRGSWQFF.